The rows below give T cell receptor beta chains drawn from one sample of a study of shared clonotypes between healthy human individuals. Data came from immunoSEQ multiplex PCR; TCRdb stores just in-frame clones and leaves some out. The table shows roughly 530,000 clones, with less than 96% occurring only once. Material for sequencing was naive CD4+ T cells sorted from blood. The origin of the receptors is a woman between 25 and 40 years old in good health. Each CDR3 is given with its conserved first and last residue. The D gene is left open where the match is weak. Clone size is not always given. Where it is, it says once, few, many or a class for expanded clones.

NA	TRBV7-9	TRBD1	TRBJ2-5	CASSLGTGQETQYF	TGTGCCAGCAGCCTAGGGACAGGACAAGAGACCCAGTACTTC
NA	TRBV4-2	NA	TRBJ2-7	CASSLGGLIFYEQYF	TGTGCCAGCAGCTTGGGGGGACTGATCTTCTACGAGCAGTACTTC
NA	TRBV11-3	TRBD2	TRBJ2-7	CASSLGRGRDFEQYF	TGTGCCAGCAGCTTAGGGCGCGGGAGAGATTTCGAGCAGTACTTC
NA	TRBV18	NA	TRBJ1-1	CASSPALNTEAFF	TGTGCCAGCTCACCCGCCCTTAACACTGAAGCTTTCTTT
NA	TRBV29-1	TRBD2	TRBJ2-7	CSVRLAGPYEQYF	TGCAGCGTGAGGCTAGCGGGACCCTACGAGCAGTACTTC
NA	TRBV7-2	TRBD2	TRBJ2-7	CASSLVAGGTYEQYF	TGTGCCAGCAGCTTAGTAGCGGGAGGTACTTACGAGCAGTACTTC
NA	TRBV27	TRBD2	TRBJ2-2	CASSPPGGRAGGELFF	TGTGCCAGCAGCCCACCGGGAGGGCGGGCTGGCGGGGAGCTGTTTTTT
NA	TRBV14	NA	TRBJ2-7	CASSLGPVGYEQYF	TGTGCCAGCAGCCTAGGTCCGGTCGGCTACGAGCAGTACTTC
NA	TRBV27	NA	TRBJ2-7	CASSFRDRYEQYF	TGTGCCAGCAGTTTCAGGGATAGGTACGAGCAGTACTTC
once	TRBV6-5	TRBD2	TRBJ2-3	CASRRLAGVDTQYF	TGTGCCAGCAGAAGACTAGCGGGAGTAGATACGCAGTATTTT